These 27 T cell receptor beta chains were all obtained from the same sample, sequenced in a study of neoadjuvant nivolumab and ipilimumab in lung cancer. Sequenced by immunoSEQ multiplex PCR; TCRdb stores in-frame clones only, minus some. The data hold 25,000 to 35,000 clones, with more than 85% observed a single time. The source was peripheral blood, collected after neoadjuvant nivolumab, alone or with ipilimumab, at or shortly before surgery. Source of these receptors: an adult with non-small cell lung cancer.

V usage is TRBV9 and J usage is TRBJ1-1; no clear D gene. CDR3 size: 14 residues. V was clipped by 0 bases and J by 6 bases, with 12 bases between them. CDR1 SGDLS and CDR2 YYNGEE come from the germline V gene. In DNA form, the CDR3 reads TGTGCCAGCAGCGTAGCTACTTCCGGGGCTGAAGCTTTCTTT. Translation gives CASSVATSGAEAFF.

This clone has more than one count but fewer than ten. V and J are TRBV11-2 and TRBJ2-3; 7 bases are a match to TRBD2. The germline V gene has CDR1 SGHAT and CDR2 FQNNGV. Trimming at V came to 2 bases and at J to 1 base, leaving 3 bases not matched to a gene. The CDR3 is made up of 15 amino acids. The CDR3 spells CASSLRREGTDTQYF. CDR3 bases: TGTGCCAGCAGCTTACGACGGGAGGGCACAGATACGCAGTATTTT.

The chain employs TRBV12-5 and TRBJ2-2; no definite D call. The CDR3 spans 14 residues. CDR1 and CDR2 (germline): LGHNT, FRNRAP. Trimming shortened V by 1 base and J by 3 bases, and 6 bases separated the two germline ends. The CDR3 sequence: CASGLDSYTGELFF. CDR3 DNA: TGTGCTAGTGGTTTGGATTCCTACACCGGGGAGCTGTTTTTT. Full variable domain (outside the CDR3, taken from reference TRBV12-5 and TRBJ2-2): DARVTQTPRHKVTEMGQEVTMRCQPILGHNTVFWYRQTMMQGLELLAYFRNRAPLDDSGMPKDRFSAEMPDATLATLKIQPSEPRDSAVYFCASGLDSYTGELFFGEGSRLTVL.

The chain uses TRBV5-1 and TRBJ2-1; TRBD2 agrees at 14 bases. Looked up from germline, CDR1 is SGHRS and CDR2 is YFSETQ. The trim removed 7 bases at V and 2 bases at J, leaving 5 bases unmatched. The length of the CDR3 is 16 residues. The CDR3 spells CASSGLAGVAYNEQFF. DNA of the CDR3: TGCGCCAGCTCGGGACTAGCGGGAGTTGCCTACAATGAGCAGTTCTTC.

Written as DNA, the CDR3 is TGTGCCAGTATCCTTAGACAGGGCCACGAGCAGTACTTC. This gives the protein CASILRQGHEQYF. The rearrangement uses TRBV6-1 and TRBJ2-7; TRBD1 agrees at 7 bases. The CDR3 consists of 13 residues. Trimming took 9 bases from V and 5 from J; bases not matched to a gene: 10. Per the germline V gene, CDR1 is MNHNS and CDR2 is SASEGT.

The sample holds one count of this clone. The V and J genes are TRBV4-1 and TRBJ1-5; D call uncertain. Trimming cost V 2 bases and J 7 bases, with 12 bases left between them. Germline assignment: CDR1 MGHRA and CDR2 YSYEKL. The CDR3 is 14 amino acids. CDR3 sequence (DNA): TGCGCCAGCAGCCAACCGGAGAGAGACCAGCCCCAGCATTTT. Its protein is CASSQPERDQPQHF.

The chain employs TRBV4-1 and TRBJ2-5; TRBD1 matches at 8 bases. V was pared by 6 bases and J by 0 bases, with 6 bases of the junction left unmatched. This CDR3 contains 15 residues. The germline CDR1 and CDR2 sequences are MGHRA and YSYEKL. The CDR3 region has the DNA TGCGCCAGCAGGAGAGACAGGGGACACCAAGAGACCCAGTACTTC. Residues: CASRRDRGHQETQYF.

The chain employs TRBV2 and TRBJ2-3; 10 bases line up with TRBD2. After removal of 11 bases from V and 0 bases from J, the junction contained 5 bases not matched to a gene. The CDR3 is made up of 14 amino acids. Germline values: CDR1 SNHLY, CDR2 FYNNEI. CDR3 amino acids: CAGGTSVSTDTQYF. The CDR3 DNA reads as TGTGCCGGGGGGACTAGCGTCAGCACAGATACGCAGTATTTT.

J is TRBJ1-5 and V is TRBV6-1; tentative D call: TRBD1 (5 bases). CDR3 length equals 15 residues. V was trimmed by 2 bases and J by 7 bases, leaving 15 bases between them. The germline gives CDR1 MNHNS, CDR2 SASEGT. This CDR3 reads CASSEKFTGGQPQHF. The CDR3 nucleotides read TGTGCCAGCAGTGAAAAATTCACGGGGGGACAGCCCCAGCATTTT.

This chain connects TRBV19 to TRBJ1-5; the D gene is possibly TRBD1 (6 bases). Germline V lookup: CDR1 LNHDA, CDR2 SQIVND (reference sequence). V was cut by 5 bases and J by 7 bases, with 18 bases left in between. The CDR3 contains 15 residues. CDR3 loop: CASSPLGEGEQPQHF. The CDR3, as DNA: TGTGCCAGTAGTCCCCTCGGGGAGGGGGAGCAGCCCCAGCATTTT.

This chain joins TRBV5-1 and TRBJ2-3; 7 nucleotides match TRBD1. This CDR3 spans 15 amino acids. Germline CDR1 and CDR2: SGHRS and YFSETQ. V lost 1 base, J lost 6 bases, and 8 bases stayed unmatched. The CDR3: CASSLRGTVGDTQYF. The CDR3 DNA reads as TGCGCCAGCAGCTTGCGTGGGACAGTAGGGGATACGCAGTATTTT.

This clone was counted a single time. The chain employs TRBV10-3 and TRBJ1-5; D might be TRBD1 (6 bases). CDR3 length equals 14 residues. CDR1 and CDR2 (germline): ENHRY, SYGVKD. Trimming took off 2 bases at V and 7 bases at J, with 12 bases between the two ends. The CDR3 coding sequence is TGTGCCATCAGTGAGCAACAGGGAGAACAGCCCCAGCATTTT. Its translation: CAISEQQGEQPQHF.

The rearrangement joins TRBV11-3 to TRBJ2-7; 7 nucleotides line up with TRBD2. Trimming at V came to 4 bases and at J to 3 bases, leaving 18 bases not matched to a gene. Per germline, CDR1 SGHNT and CDR2 YENEEA. This CDR3 is built from 18 residues. The CDR3 DNA sequence: TGTGCCAGCAGCTGGCACCTAGCGGTAGGAGAACAAGTCTACGAGCAGTACTTC. Translation gives CASSWHLAVGEQVYEQYF.

The V gene is TRBV6-5, the J gene TRBJ2-5; 8 bases align to TRBD1. V was clipped by 6 bases and J by 4 bases; unmatched bases: 7. The CDR3 loop spans 14 amino acids. Looked up from germline, CDR1 is MNHEY and CDR2 is SVGAGI. The CDR3 DNA follows: TGTGCCAGCAGGGAGACAGGGGTTGTAGAGACCCAGTACTTC. This encodes CASRETGVVETQYF.

The rearrangement joins TRBV7-2 to TRBJ2-1, with 7 bases that match TRBD1. CDR3 length equals 14 residues. The germline CDR1 and CDR2 sequences are SGHTA and FQGNSA. V lost 1 base and J lost 8; bases outside the gene matches: 5. The chain's CDR3 is CASSLGSGGYEQFF. The CDR3 nucleotides read TGTGCCAGCAGCTTAGGCTCAGGGGGATATGAGCAGTTCTTC.

This clone appeared a single time. CDR3 sequence reads: CADRDRDNRIDEQFF. CDR3 in DNA: TGTGCAGACAGGGACAGGGATAATAGGATTGATGAGCAGTTCTTC. This chain joins TRBV12-2 and TRBJ2-1; TRBD1 is the table's D call, not checked against the DNA. TRBV12-2 is a listed pseudogene. The CDR3 sequence is 15 residues long.

The rearrangement joins TRBV18 to TRBJ1-2, with D possibly TRBD1 on 5 matching bases. V lost 2 bases and J 4 bases, leaving 11 bases between the germline ends. The CDR3 is 14 amino acids. Germline V gene lookup returns CDR1 KGHSH and CDR2 LQKENI. The chain's CDR3 is CASSPRGQGYGYTF. The DNA for the CDR3 is TGTGCCAGCTCACCAAGGGGCCAGGGCTATGGCTACACCTTC.

The gene calls are TRBV10-3 and TRBJ2-7; 7 bases align to TRBD1. Germline CDR1 and CDR2: ENHRY and SYGVKD. V was clipped by 6 bases and J by 5 bases; unmatched bases: 10. The CDR3 loop spans 14 amino acids. In nucleotides, the CDR3 is TGTGCCATCAGGAAGACGGGACAGAGGAACGAGCAGTACTTC. This encodes CAIRKTGQRNEQYF.

CDR3 in DNA: TGCAGCGCAAGGGGGGCGAACACCGGGGAGCTGTTTTTT. Its protein is CSARGANTGELFF. The J gene is TRBJ2-2, the V gene TRBV29-1; D assignment may be TRBD1 or TRBD2 (6 bases each). Germline CDR1 SQVTM, CDR2 ANQGSEA. The CDR3 is 13 residues long. Trimming took off 7 bases at V and 0 bases at J, with 9 bases between the two ends.

The chain has TRBV5-4 and TRBJ1-5; 7 nucleotides agree with TRBD1. Germline CDR1 reads SGHNT; CDR2 reads YYREEE (reference sequence). The ends lost 4 bases at V and 2 bases at J; junction bases unmatched: 3. The CDR3 length is 14 residues. CDR3 sequence (DNA): TGTGCCAGCAGCCTCCAGGGGGGCAATCAGCCCCAGCATTTT. Translated, it gives CASSLQGGNQPQHF.

This chain links TRBV10-3 with TRBJ1-2; D gene ambiguous. Deletions cut 3 bases from V and 8 bases from J, with 10 bases between. The CDR3 is 12 residues long. Germline V gives CDR1 ENHRY, CDR2 SYGVKD. CDR3 residues: CAISEVDQGYTF. In nucleotides, the CDR3 is TGTGCCATCAGTGAAGTGGATCAGGGCTACACCTTC.

The chain joins TRBV19 to TRBJ2-2; 10 bases match TRBD1. Per germline, CDR1 LNHDA and CDR2 SQIVND (reference sequence). The CDR3 runs to 15 residues. The ends lost 7 bases at V and 6 bases at J; junction bases unmatched: 8. The CDR3 region is CASISPGQGAGELFF. The CDR3 DNA reads as TGTGCCAGTATTTCGCCCGGACAGGGGGCCGGGGAGCTGTTTTTT.

This sequence joins TRBV2 and TRBJ2-5, with D possibly matching TRBD1 (6 bases). Trimming left V 8 bases short and J 2 bases short, with 15 bases between. The CDR3 consists of 14 residues. Germline values: CDR1 SNHLY, CDR2 FYNNEI. In DNA, the CDR3 is TGTGCCAGCGCATTCGGGACAACACAAGAGACCCAGTACTTC. Protein: CASAFGTTQETQYF.

The chain links TRBV5-1 to TRBJ2-7, with 9 bases fitting TRBD2. Germline lookup yields CDR1 SGHRS and CDR2 YFSETQ. V lost 4 bases, J lost 5 bases, and 13 bases stayed unmatched. The CDR3 length is 16 residues. CDR3 DNA: TGCGCCAGCAGCCTCGCTGAGAGCGGGAGGAAGAACGAGCAGTACTTC. It encodes CASSLAESGRKNEQYF.

The gene calls are TRBV5-1 and TRBJ2-1; 8 bases fit TRBD1. V shed 0 bases and J 7 bases; nucleotides not matched to a gene: 12. The germline V gene encodes CDR1 SGHRS and CDR2 YFSETQ. The CDR3 has 17 residues. The chain's CDR3 is CASSLGTGSRMGNEQFF. CDR3 bases: TGCGCCAGCAGCTTGGGGACAGGGAGTAGGATGGGAAATGAGCAGTTCTTC.

V is TRBV6-5 and J is TRBJ1-5; tentatively, D is TRBD1 (6 bases). Between the trimmed V and J ends, which lost 5 bases and 6 bases, there was a span of 17 bases. CDR1 MNHEY and CDR2 SVGAGI come from the germline V gene. This CDR3 comprises 15 residues. The CDR3 region has the DNA TGTGCCAGCAGTCAACTAGGGACAATCCCTCAGCCCCAGCATTTT. This encodes CASSQLGTIPQPQHF.

This chain uses TRBV4-1 with TRBJ2-7; TRBD1 aligns across 8 bases. Germline V gene lookup returns CDR1 MGHRA and CDR2 YSYEKL. This CDR3 contains 16 residues. After removal of 3 bases from V and 4 bases from J, the junction contained 11 bases not matched to a gene. The CDR3: CASSQDRDTSGYEQYF. In DNA, the CDR3 is TGCGCCAGCAGCCAGGACAGGGACACTTCGGGATACGAGCAGTACTTC.